This entry lists 8 T cell receptor beta chains sequenced from one sample in a study of T cells in Graves' hyperthyroidism and ophthalmopathy. RNA transcripts were the template for amplifying TCR beta CDR3 regions. When the TCR CDR3 underwent first-round RT-PCR, the HTBI primer set was used. Via MiXCR, TCRdb re-called the multiplex PCR reads, giving one row per CDR3 protein. The table includes 340,000 or so distinct CDR3 sequences, roughly 15% detected once. What was sequenced was blood. The source of these receptors is a man aged 25-40 years with Graves' hyperthyroidism.

This clonotype was picked up many times. V gene TRBV12-3 or TRBV12-4 combines with J gene TRBJ1-4, with 12 bases fitting TRBD1. The CDR3 contains 16 residues. The V and J ends lost 6 bases and 6 bases, in that order; junction bases with no gene match: 8. CDR3 coding DNA: TGTGCCAGCAGCACCGGGACAGGGGGCGCCGATGAAAAACTGTTTTTT. It codes for CASSTGTGGADEKLFF.

A few counts support this clonotype. V usage is TRBV24-1 and J usage is TRBJ2-1, with D uncertain. The CDR3 runs to 16 residues. Between the trimmed V and J ends, which lost 0 bases and 4 bases, there was a span of 12 bases. Germline V gives CDR1 KGHDR, CDR2 SFDVKD. The CDR3 DNA reads as TGTGCCACCAGTGATTTGGAGCATACATCGTACAATGAGCAGTTCTTC. Protein product: CATSDLEHTSYNEQFF.

Many counts were recorded for this clonotype. This chain connects TRBV20-1 to TRBJ2-7, with D perhaps TRBD2 (6 bases). Germline-derived CDR1 and CDR2 are DFQATT and SNEGSKA (reference sequence). The germline V and J ends were trimmed by 5 bases and 1 base, with 15 bases remaining between them. The CDR3 loop spans 14 amino acids. The CDR3 DNA sequence: TGCAGTGCTCAGCTACACGGAGGGTCCTACGAGCAGTACTTC. It specifies CSAQLHGGSYEQYF.

In DNA form, the CDR3 reads TGTGCCAGCAGTTACGCAGCTGAAGCTTTCTTT. Translation: CASSYAAEAFF. The J gene is TRBJ1-1, the V gene TRBV6-6; unclear D gene. The CDR3 extends over 11 amino acids. Germline-derived CDR1 and CDR2 are MNHNY and SVGAGI (reference sequence). The V gene lost 2 bases and the J gene lost 6 bases, with 4 bases spanning the gap.

This clonotype was seen repeatedly, ten times or more. The chain couples TRBV7-9 to TRBJ2-5, with D unresolved. Germline V gene lookup returns CDR1 SEHNR and CDR2 FQNEAQ (reference sequence). V was clipped by 5 bases and J by 5 bases, with 24 bases between them. The CDR3 has 17 amino acids. CDR3 nucleotide sequence: TGTGCCAGCAGCCCATCGAGCGTGATTGTAGAGATGGAGACCCAGTACTTC. This translates into CASSPSSVIVEMETQYF.

This clonotype was counted ten times or more. V usage is TRBV5-4 and J usage is TRBJ2-5, with 8 bases fitting TRBD2. The CDR3 is 13 residues long. Losses at the gene ends were 3 bases for V and 5 bases for J; bases not matched to a gene: 3. Germline CDR1 and CDR2: SGHNT and YYREEE (reference sequence). CDR3 sequence reads: CASSYPSGETQYF. The CDR3 nucleotides read TGTGCCAGCAGCTATCCTAGCGGGGAGACCCAGTACTTC.

This clonotype was observed many times. The gene calls are TRBV20-1 and TRBJ2-2; 12 positions match TRBD2. The CDR3 contains 14 residues. Trimming removed 2 bases from V and 7 bases from J; junction bases left unmatched: 2. Germline V CDR1 and CDR2: DFQATT, SNEGSKA (reference sequence). CDR3: CSARQGLAGGELFF. As DNA, the CDR3 is TGCAGTGCTAGACAGGGACTAGCGGGCGGGGAGCTGTTTTTT.

This clonotype occurred many times. The rearrangement links TRBV6-2 or TRBV6-3 to TRBJ2-1; tentatively, D is TRBD2 (6 bases). CDR1 and CDR2 from the germline V gene are MNHEY and SVGEGT. V was pared by 3 bases and J by 6 bases, with 15 bases between. This CDR3 spans 15 amino acids. The CDR3, as DNA: TGTGCCAGCAGTTATGGGGGGAGAGAGGTCAATGAGCAGTTCTTC. Amino acids: CASSYGGREVNEQFF.